The present T cell receptor beta chain was sequenced within a study of blood T cell repertoires in COVID-19. Looking at the study overall: Specimens from acute and convalescent COVID-19 originated in the United States, Italy and Spain. T cells, B-cell-depleted T cells, or PBMCs supplied cDNA or gDNA.

Original data processing: Researchers report that nucleated cell counts were estimated from reference gene primer amplification. The assay was immunoSEQ multiplex PCR, and TCRdb's table has in-frame clones only and misses some. Clone size and the V and J calls come from that table; the DNA yielded D and trimming. Of some 140,000 clones detected, roughly four fifths appear once; the ten largest clones hold over 25%. The CDR3 has 15 amino acids. The germline V gene encodes CDR1 LGHDT and CDR2 YNNKEL (reference sequence). The V segment lost 4 bases and the J segment 0 bases; nucleotides outside the gene matches: 4.

The TCR sequence derives from a woman in her sixties or seventies with acute or convalescent COVID-19. Material: peripheral blood. J is TRBJ2-3 and V is TRBV3-1 (or the pseudogene TRBV3-2), with TRBD2 matching 7 bases. The CDR3: CASSPGGLSTDTQYF. DNA for the CDR3: TGTGCCAGCAGCCCCGGGGGGTTAAGCACAGATACGCAGTATTTT.